Each of the 2 T cell receptor beta chains below was sequenced from the same sample in a study of T cell repertoires in cytomegalovirus infection. TCRdb re-derived calls from the reads in MiXCR, one entry per CDR3 protein. This table has more than 400,000 distinct CDR3 sequences, roughly 29% appearing once. The sample taken for sequencing was PBMCs. Every receptor here comes from a human donor in good health (CMV status not recorded). Some clones in this sample may be carry-over from other donors' samples.

This clonotype was recorded a few times. The chain joins TRBV27 to TRBJ2-1; 12 bases match TRBD2. Germline V lookup: CDR1 MNHEY, CDR2 SMNVEV (reference sequence). This CDR3 has 15 amino acids. Germline trimming cut 4 bases from V and 10 bases from J; bases unmatched to any gene: 8. CDR3 protein: CASSWASGRVQEQFF. The CDR3 DNA follows: TGTGCCAGCAGTTGGGCTAGCGGGAGGGTCCAGGAGCAGTTCTTC.

In this sample, this clonotype turned up a few times. The chain recombines TRBV7-9 with TRBJ2-1; the D gene could be TRBD1 or TRBD2 (5 bases each). CDR3 length equals 15 residues. Trimming cost V 1 base and J 4 bases, with 11 bases left between them. In germline, CDR1 is SEHNR, CDR2 FQNEAQ (reference sequence). The CDR3 DNA follows: TGTGCCAGCAGCTTAGAGGGACCCGGTTACAATGAGCAGTTCTTC. Its protein is CASSLEGPGYNEQFF.